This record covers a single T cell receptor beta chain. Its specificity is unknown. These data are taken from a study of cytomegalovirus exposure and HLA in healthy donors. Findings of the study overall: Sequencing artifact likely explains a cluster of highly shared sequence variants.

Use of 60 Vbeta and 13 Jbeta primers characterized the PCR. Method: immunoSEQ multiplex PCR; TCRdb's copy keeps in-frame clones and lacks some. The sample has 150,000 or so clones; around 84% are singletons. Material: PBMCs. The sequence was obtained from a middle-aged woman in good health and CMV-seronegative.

The CDR3 loop reads CASKGLGTNEKLFF. The DNA of the CDR3 is TGTGCCAGTAAGGGGCTTGGAACTAATGAAAAACTGTTTTTT. V usage is TRBV19 and J usage is TRBJ1-4; possibly TRBD1 for D (5 bases). V shed 7 bases and J shed 1 base, with 10 bases lying between them. This CDR3 spans 14 amino acids. Germline-derived CDR1 and CDR2 are LNHDA and SQIVND (reference sequence).